This T cell receptor (beta chain) came from a study of spatial heterogeneity in lung cancer. Study-level points and caveats: Tumor TCRs that were ubiquitous and expanded showed up in blood more at resection than follow-up.

Time point given: sample taken at primary tumor resection. There were 75 or so donors, all of them untreated patients with early-stage non-small cell lung cancer. TCR cDNA molecules each carried a unique molecular identifier. TCRdb itself ran the 5' RACE reads through MiXCR, one entry per CDR3 protein. The sample holds approximately 52,000 distinct CDR3 sequences; approximately 5% are singletons and the top ten take approximately 10%. This clonotype was seen ten or more times. Its matching antigen is unknown. Sequenced here: PBMCs, sampled at surgery. The sequence derives from a male donor with early-stage non-small cell lung cancer.

CDR3 sequence reads: CASSRGESYNEQFF. The CDR3 DNA follows: TGTGCCAGCAGTCGCGGGGAGTCCTACAATGAGCAGTTCTTC. The rearrangement uses TRBV6-6 and TRBJ2-1, with D possibly matching TRBD2 (6 bases). There are 14 residues in the CDR3. Germline loops: CDR1 MNHNY, CDR2 SVGAGI (reference sequence). Trimming took off 5 bases at V and 1 base at J, with 9 bases between the two ends.